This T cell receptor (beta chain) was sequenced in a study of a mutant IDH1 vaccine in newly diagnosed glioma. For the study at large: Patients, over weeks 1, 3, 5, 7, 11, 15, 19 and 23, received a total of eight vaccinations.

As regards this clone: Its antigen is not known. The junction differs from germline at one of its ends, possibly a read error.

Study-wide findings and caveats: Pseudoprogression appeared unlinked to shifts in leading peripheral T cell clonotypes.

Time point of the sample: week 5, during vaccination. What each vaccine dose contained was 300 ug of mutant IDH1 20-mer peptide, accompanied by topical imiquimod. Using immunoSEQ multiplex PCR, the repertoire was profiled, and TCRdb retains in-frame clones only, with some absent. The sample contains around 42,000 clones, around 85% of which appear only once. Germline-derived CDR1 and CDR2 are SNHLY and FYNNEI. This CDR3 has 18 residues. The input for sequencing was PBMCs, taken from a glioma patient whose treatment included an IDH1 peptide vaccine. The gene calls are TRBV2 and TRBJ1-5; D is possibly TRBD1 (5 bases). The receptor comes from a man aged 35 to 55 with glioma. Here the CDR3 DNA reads TGTGCCAGCAGGGAAGGCCGGGGCGGTCCGAATAGCAATCAGCCCCAGCATTTT. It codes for CASREGRGGPNSNQPQHF.